The text below deals with one T cell receptor beta chain. In the original analysis: Scientists estimated how many nucleated cells there were by amplifying reference gene primers. Generated by immunoSEQ multiplex PCR, the TCRdb table keeps only in-frame clones and is missing some. V, J and clone size are those of that table, while D and trimming were read from the DNA. In the table there are just under 350,000 clones, about nine tenths of which are singletons. This sample is drawn from a study of blood T cell repertoires in COVID-19. The wider study: Acute-phase and convalescent COVID-19 samples originated in the United States, Italy and Spain. From T cells, B-cell-depleted T cells, or PBMCs came the material, which was cDNA or gDNA.

One Seattle source followed patients from active infection through their disease course. Trimming shortened V by 4 bases and J by 0 bases, and 13 bases separated the two germline ends. Germline V CDR1 and CDR2: LNHNV, YYDKDF (reference sequence). The CDR3 has 17 amino acids. V is TRBV15 and J is TRBJ1-6; D is undetermined. The TCR sequence derives from a woman between 50 and 59 years old with COVID-19, enrolled during active disease. The sequenced material came from peripheral blood. CDR3 nucleotide sequence: TGTGCCACCAGCAAACCCAGTGGGAGCTCCTATAATTCACCCCTCCACTTT. This gives the protein CATSKPSGSSYNSPLHF.